These T cell receptor beta chains were read from a single sample in a study of response to subunit inactivated influenza vaccine. One entry per CDR3 protein, called by TCRdb with MiXCR from the RT-PCR reads. Among about 540,000 distinct CDR3 sequences, roughly 23% were seen once, and the ten largest hold 2.8%. These data were also reused for a study on T cells expressing NK-cell markers.

The sample here was CD4+ T cells sorted from PBMCs, taken roughly 13 days after vaccination. The receptors were gathered from a man aged 45 to 65 who received an inactivated influenza vaccine. Each CDR3 is given with its conserved first and last residue. The order of the fields is clone size, J gene, V gene, D gene, CDR3 DNA, CDR3 protein. The D gene is left open where the match is weak. Some rows mark clone size as missing; the rest say once, few, many or name a class of expanded clone.

- | TRBJ1-4 | TRBV6-5 | TRBD1 | TGTGCCAGCAGTTATCGGACAGGGGTTAATGAAAAACTGTTTTTT | CASSYRTGVNEKLFF
- | TRBJ2-3 | TRBV6-2/TRBV6-3 | - | TGTGCCAGCAGTCCAATAAGTAGGGGCACAGATACGCAGTATTTT | CASSPISRGTDTQYF
- | TRBJ1-1 | TRBV5-1 | - | TGCGCCAGCAGCTTGGGAGGGAAATTGAACACTGAAGCTTTCTTT | CASSLGGKLNTEAFF
once | TRBJ2-2 | TRBV18 | - | TGTGCCAGCTCACCTACAGCTAACACCGAGGAGCTGTTTTTT | CASSPTANTEELFF
- | TRBJ2-3 | TRBV11-2 | - | TGTGCCAGCAGCTCCGCTTATTGGGAGCGGATACGCACAGATACGCAGTATTTT | CASSSAYWERIRTDTQYF
- | TRBJ2-3 | TRBV9 | - | TGTGCCAGCAGCGTTCCCCCGACGGGTTGGAGGAGCACAGATACGCAGTATTTT | CASSVPPTGWRSTDTQYF
- | TRBJ1-3 | TRBV2 | TRBD1 | TGTGCCAGCACCCCCACCCAGGGGGCCTTATTATTTAGAAACACCATATATTTT | CASTPTQGALLFRNTIYF
- | TRBJ1-5 | TRBV10-3 | TRBD1 | TGTGCCATCAGGGGGACAGGGGATAGCAATCAGCCCCAGCATTTT | CAIRGTGDSNQPQHF
- | TRBJ2-2 | TRBV24-1 | TRBD2 | TGTGCCACCAGTGATGATTCAGCGGGAGGGCCAACCGGGGAGCTGTTTTTT | CATSDDSAGGPTGELFF
- | TRBJ2-1 | TRBV24-1 | TRBD2 | TGTGCCACCAGTGATTTGCCGGGACTAGCGAACAATGAGCAGTTCTTC | CATSDLPGLANNEQFF
few | TRBJ1-2 | TRBV7-2 | - | TGTGCCAGCAGCTTCCTTTCGACAGCCGCTAACTATGGCTACACCTTC | CASSFLSTAANYGYTF
few | TRBJ2-5 | TRBV20-1 | TRBD2 | TGCAGTGCTAGCGGGGGGGCCCTGGAGACCCAGTACTTC | CSASGGALETQYF
once | TRBJ2-3 | TRBV20-1 | TRBD2 | TGCAGTGCTAGATACGTTAGCGGGAGAGCAGATACGCAGTATTTT | CSARYVSGRADTQYF
- | TRBJ1-5 | TRBV10-3 | - | TGTGCCATCAGTGTTCACCGAGATCAGCCCCAGCATTTT | CAISVHRDQPQHF
few | TRBJ2-1 | TRBV20-1 | TRBD1 | TGCAGTGCTAGAGAAGGGTCAGGGGGCGAACATGAGCAGTTCTTC | CSAREGSGGEHEQFF
- | TRBJ2-6 | TRBV6-5 | - | TGTGCCAGCAGTTACCAGGGACTTGCTGGGGCCAACGTCCTGACTTTC | CASSYQGLAGANVLTF
- | TRBJ2-3 | TRBV7-2 | TRBD1 | TGTGCCAGCAGCGTAGCGACAGGGACAAATACGCAGTATTTT | CASSVATGTNTQYF
- | TRBJ1-3 | TRBV20-1 | - | TGCAGTGCTGGGAATTCCAGGGTGTCTGGAAACACCATATATTTT | CSAGNSRVSGNTIYF
few | TRBJ2-1 | TRBV5-1 | TRBD2 | TGCGCCAGCAGCCCCGGACTAGCGGGAGCCCACAATGAGCAGTTCTTC | CASSPGLAGAHNEQFF
- | TRBJ1-5 | TRBV12-3/TRBV12-4 | - | TGTGCCAGCAGTTCCGGTGGACAGAACAATCAGCCCCAGCATTTT | CASSSGGQNNQPQHF
- | TRBJ2-4 | TRBV5-1 | - | TGCGCCAGCAGCTTGGGACAGGATGCCAAAAACATTCAGTACTTC | CASSLGQDAKNIQYF
many | TRBJ2-1 | TRBV12-3/TRBV12-4 | TRBD1 | TGTGCCAGCAGTTTAGGACCGGGGACAGGGAATGAGCAGTTCTTC | CASSLGPGTGNEQFF
few | TRBJ2-3 | TRBV4-2 | - | TGTGCCAGCAGCCCGGGACGGTGGGGGAGCACAGATACGCAGTATTTT | CASSPGRWGSTDTQYF
few | TRBJ2-1 | TRBV20-1 | TRBD1 | TGCAGTGCTTCCGAGGACAGGGCTAACAATGAGCAGTTCTTC | CSASEDRANNEQFF
few | TRBJ2-1 | TRBV5-1 | - | TGCGCCAGCAGCTTTGGCCTCGAAAGGGGTGTGAGGGATGAGCAGTTCTTC | CASSFGLERGVRDEQFF